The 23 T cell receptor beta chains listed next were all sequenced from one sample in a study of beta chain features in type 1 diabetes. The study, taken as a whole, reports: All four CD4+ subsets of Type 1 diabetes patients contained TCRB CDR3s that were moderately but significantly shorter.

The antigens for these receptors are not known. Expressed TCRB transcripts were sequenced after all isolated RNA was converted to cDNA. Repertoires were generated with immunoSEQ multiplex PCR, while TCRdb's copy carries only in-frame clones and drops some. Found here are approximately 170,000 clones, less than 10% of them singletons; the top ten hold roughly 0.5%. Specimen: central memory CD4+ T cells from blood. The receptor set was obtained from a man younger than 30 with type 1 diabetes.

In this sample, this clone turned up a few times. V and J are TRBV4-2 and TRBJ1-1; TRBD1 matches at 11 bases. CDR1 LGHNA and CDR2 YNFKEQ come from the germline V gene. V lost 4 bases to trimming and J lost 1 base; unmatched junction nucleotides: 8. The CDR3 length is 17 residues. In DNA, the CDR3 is TGTGCCAGCAGCCCACTCGGGACAGGGGGGAAGAACACTGAAGCTTTCTTT. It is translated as CASSPLGTGGKNTEAFF.

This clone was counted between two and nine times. In DNA form, the CDR3 reads TGTGCCAGCAGCGTAGGGACAGGGTGGGAGACCCAGTACTTC. It is translated as CASSVGTGWETQYF. The V call is TRBV9, the J call TRBJ2-5; 8 nucleotides match TRBD1. Trimming removed 0 bases from V and 5 bases from J; junction bases left unmatched: 3. The CDR3 contains 14 residues. Germline V CDR1 and CDR2: SGDLS, YYNGEE. Supplemented by reference TRBV9 and TRBJ2-5, the full variable domain reads DSGVTQTPKHLITATGQRVTLRCSPRSGDLSVYWYQQSLDQGLQFLIQYYNGEERAKGNILERFSAQQFPDLHSELNLSSLELGDSALYFCASSVGTGWETQYFGPGTRLLVL.

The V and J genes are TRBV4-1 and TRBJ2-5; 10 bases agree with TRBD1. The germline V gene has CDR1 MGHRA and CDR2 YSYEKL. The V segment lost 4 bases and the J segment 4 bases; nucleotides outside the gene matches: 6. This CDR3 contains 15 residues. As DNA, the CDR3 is TGCGCCAGCAGCCTCGGACAGGGGGTTCGAGAGACCCAGTACTTC. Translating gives CASSLGQGVRETQYF.

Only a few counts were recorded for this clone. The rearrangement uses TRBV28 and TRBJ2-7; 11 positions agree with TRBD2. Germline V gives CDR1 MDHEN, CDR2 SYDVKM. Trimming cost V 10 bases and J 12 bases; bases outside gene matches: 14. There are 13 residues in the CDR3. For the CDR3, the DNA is TGTGCCACCACGCCAGGGACTAGCGGCAACCGGTACTTC. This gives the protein CATTPGTSGNRYF. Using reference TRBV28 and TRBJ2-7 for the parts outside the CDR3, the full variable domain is DVKVTQSSRYLVKRTGEKVFLECVQDMDHENMFWYRQDPGLGLRLIYFSYDVKMKEKGDIPEGYSVSREKKERFSLILESASTNQTSMYLCATTPGTSGNRYFGPGTRLTVT.

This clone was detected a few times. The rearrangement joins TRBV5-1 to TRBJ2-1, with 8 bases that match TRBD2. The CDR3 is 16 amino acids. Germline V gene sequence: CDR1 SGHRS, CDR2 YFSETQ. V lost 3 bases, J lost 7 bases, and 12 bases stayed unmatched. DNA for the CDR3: TGCGCCAGCAGCTCCACAGTGGCGGGAGGTGTGAATGAGCAGTTCTTC. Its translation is CASSSTVAGGVNEQFF.

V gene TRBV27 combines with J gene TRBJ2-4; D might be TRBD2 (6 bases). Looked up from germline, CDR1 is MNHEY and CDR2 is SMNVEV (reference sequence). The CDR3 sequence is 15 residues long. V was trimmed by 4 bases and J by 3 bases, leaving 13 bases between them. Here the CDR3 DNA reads TGTGCCAGCAGTTCCCTTGGGCGGGGCAAAAACATTCAGTACTTC. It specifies CASSSLGRGKNIQYF.

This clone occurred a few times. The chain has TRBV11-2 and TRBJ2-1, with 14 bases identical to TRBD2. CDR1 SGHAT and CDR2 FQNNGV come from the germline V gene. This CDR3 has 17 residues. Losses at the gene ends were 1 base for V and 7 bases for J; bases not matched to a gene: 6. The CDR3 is CASSLGGLAGARNEQFF. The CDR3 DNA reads TGTGCCAGCAGCTTAGGGGGACTAGCGGGAGCCAGAAATGAGCAGTTCTTC.

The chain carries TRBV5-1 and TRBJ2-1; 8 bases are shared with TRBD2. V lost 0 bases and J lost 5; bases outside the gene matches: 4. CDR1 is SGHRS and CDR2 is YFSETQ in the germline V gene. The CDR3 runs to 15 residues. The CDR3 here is CASSLALGGDNEQFF. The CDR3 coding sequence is TGCGCCAGCAGCTTGGCCCTCGGGGGGGACAATGAGCAGTTCTTC.

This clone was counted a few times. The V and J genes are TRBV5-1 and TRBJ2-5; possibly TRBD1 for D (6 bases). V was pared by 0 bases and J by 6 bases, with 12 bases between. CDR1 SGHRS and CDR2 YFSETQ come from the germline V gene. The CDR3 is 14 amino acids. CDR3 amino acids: CASSLVAGEQTQYF. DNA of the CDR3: TGCGCCAGCAGCTTGGTGGCAGGGGAACAGACCCAGTACTTC. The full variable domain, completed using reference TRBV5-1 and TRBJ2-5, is KAGVTQTPRYLIKTRGQQVTLSCSPISGHRSVSWYQQTPGQGLQFLFEYFSETQRNKGNFPGRFSGRQFSNSRSEMNVSTLELGDSALYLCASSLVAGEQTQYFGPGTRLLVL.

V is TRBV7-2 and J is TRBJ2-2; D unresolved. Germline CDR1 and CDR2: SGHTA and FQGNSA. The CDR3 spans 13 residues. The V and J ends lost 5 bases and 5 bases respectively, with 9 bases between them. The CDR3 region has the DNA TGTGCCAGCAGCCAGAGGAGTACCGGGGAGCTGTTTTTT. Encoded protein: CASSQRSTGELFF. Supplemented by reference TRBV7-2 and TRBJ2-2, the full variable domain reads GAGVSQSPSNKVTEKGKDVELRCDPISGHTALYWYRQSLGQGLEFLIYFQGNSAPDKSGLPSDRFSAERTGGSVSTLTIQRTQQEDSAVYLCASSQRSTGELFFGEGSRLTVL.

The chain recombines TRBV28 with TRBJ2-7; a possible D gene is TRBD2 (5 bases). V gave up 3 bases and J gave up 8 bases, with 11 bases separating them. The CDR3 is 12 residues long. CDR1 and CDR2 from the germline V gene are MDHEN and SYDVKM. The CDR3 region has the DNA TGTGCCAGCAGTTTCGAGAAGCGGAAGCAGTACTTC. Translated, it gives CASSFEKRKQYF.

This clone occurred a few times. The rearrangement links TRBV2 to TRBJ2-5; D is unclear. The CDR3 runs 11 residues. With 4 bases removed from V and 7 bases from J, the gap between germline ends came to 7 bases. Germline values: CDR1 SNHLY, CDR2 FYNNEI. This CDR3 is CASSAERTQYF. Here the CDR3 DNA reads TGTGCCAGCAGTGCTGAGAGGACCCAGTACTTC. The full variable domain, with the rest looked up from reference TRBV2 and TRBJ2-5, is EPEVTQTPSHQVTQMGQEVILRCVPISNHLYFYWYRQILGQKVEFLVSFYNNEISEKSEIFDDQFSVERPDGSNFTLKIRSTKLEDSAMYFCASSAERTQYFGPGTRLLVL.

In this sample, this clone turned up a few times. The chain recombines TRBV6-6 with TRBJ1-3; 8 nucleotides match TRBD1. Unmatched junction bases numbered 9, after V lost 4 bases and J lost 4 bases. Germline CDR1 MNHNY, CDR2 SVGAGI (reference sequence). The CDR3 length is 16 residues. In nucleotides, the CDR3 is TGTGCCAGCAGTTGGCCTGCCGGGACAGGAGGAAACACCATATATTTT. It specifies CASSWPAGTGGNTIYF.

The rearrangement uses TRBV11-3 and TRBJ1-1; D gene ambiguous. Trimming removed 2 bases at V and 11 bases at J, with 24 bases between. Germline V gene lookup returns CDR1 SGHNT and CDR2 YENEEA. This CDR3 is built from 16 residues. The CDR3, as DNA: TGTGCCAGCAGCTTAAAGGCTTCAGCAAGGATCCGAGGCGCTTTCTTT. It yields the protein CASSLKASARIRGAFF.

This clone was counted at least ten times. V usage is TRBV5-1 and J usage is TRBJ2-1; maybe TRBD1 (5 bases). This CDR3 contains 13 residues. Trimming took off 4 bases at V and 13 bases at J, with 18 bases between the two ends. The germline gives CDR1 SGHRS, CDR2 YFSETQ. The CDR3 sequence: CASSPVSQGFQFF. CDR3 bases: TGCGCCAGCAGCCCCGTATCGCAGGGATTTCAGTTCTTC.

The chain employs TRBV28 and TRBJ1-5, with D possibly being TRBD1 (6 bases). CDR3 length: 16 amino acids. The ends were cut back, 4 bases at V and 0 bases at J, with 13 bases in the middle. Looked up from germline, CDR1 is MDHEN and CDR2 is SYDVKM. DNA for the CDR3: TGTGCCAGCAGTTCATACGGACAGAGTAGCAATCAGCCCCAGCATTTT. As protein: CASSSYGQSSNQPQHF.

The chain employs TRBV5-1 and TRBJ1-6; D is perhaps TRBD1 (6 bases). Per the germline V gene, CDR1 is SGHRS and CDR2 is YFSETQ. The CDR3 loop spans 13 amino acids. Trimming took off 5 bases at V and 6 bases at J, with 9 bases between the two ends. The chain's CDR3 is CASRGTLNSPLHF. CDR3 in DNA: TGCGCCAGCAGAGGGACACTTAATTCACCCCTCCACTTT. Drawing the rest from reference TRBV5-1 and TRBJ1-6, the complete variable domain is KAGVTQTPRYLIKTRGQQVTLSCSPISGHRSVSWYQQTPGQGLQFLFEYFSETQRNKGNFPGRFSGRQFSNSRSEMNVSTLELGDSALYLCASRGTLNSPLHFGNGTRLTVT.

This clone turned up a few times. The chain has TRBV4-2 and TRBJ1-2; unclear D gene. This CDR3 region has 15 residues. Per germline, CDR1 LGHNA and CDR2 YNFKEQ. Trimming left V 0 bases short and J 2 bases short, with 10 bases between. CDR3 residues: CASSQERGRNYGYTF. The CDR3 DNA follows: TGTGCCAGCAGCCAAGAACGCGGAAGGAACTATGGCTACACCTTC.

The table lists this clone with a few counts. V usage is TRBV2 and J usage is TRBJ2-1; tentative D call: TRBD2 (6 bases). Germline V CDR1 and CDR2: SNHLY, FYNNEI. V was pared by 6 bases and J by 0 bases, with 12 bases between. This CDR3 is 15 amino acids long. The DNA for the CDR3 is TGTGCCAGCAGAGGGGACTCCTACTCCTACAATGAGCAGTTCTTC. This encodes CASRGDSYSYNEQFF. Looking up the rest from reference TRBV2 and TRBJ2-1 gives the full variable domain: EPEVTQTPSHQVTQMGQEVILRCVPISNHLYFYWYRQILGQKVEFLVSFYNNEISEKSEIFDDQFSVERPDGSNFTLKIRSTKLEDSAMYFCASRGDSYSYNEQFFGPGTRLTVL.

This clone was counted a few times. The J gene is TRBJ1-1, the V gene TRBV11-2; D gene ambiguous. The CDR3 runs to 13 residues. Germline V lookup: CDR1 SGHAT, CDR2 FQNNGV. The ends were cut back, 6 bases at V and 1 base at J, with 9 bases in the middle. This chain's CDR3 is CASSPRQNTEAFF. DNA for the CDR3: TGTGCCAGCAGTCCCAGACAGAACACTGAAGCTTTCTTT. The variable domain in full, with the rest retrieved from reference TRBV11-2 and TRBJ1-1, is EAGVAQSPRYKIIEKRQSVAFWCNPISGHATLYWYQQILGQGPKLLIQFQNNGVVDDSQLPKDRFSAERLKGVDSTLKIQPAKLEDSAVYLCASSPRQNTEAFFGQGTRLTVV.

The CDR3: CASSGTGGVGYTF. In DNA form, the CDR3 reads TGTGCCAGCAGCGGAACAGGGGGTGTTGGCTACACCTTC. V and J are TRBV5-4 and TRBJ1-2; 8 positions agree with TRBD1. The CDR3 is 13 amino acids. Germline V gene sequence: CDR1 SGHNT, CDR2 YYREEE (reference sequence). Losses at the gene ends were 4 bases for V and 7 bases for J; bases not matched to a gene: 6. Filled out from reference TRBV5-4 and TRBJ1-2, the complete variable domain reads ETGVTQSPTHLIKTRGQQVTLRCSSQSGHNTVSWYQQALGQGPQFIFQYYREEENGRGNFPPRFSGLQFPNYSSELNVNALELDDSALYLCASSGTGGVGYTFGSGTRLTVV.

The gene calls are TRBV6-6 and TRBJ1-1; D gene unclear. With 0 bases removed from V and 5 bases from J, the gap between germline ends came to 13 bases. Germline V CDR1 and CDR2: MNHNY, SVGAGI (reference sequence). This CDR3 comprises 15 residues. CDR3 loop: CASSYSSTGWTEAFF. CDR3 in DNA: TGTGCCAGCAGTTACTCGTCGACGGGGTGGACTGAAGCTTTCTTT.

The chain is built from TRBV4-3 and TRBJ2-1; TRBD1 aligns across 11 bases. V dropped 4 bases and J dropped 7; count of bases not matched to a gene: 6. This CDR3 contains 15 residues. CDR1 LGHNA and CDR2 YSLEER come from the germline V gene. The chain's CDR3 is CASSLRTGGMNEQFF. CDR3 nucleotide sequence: TGCGCCAGCAGCCTTAGGACAGGGGGCATGAATGAGCAGTTCTTC.